This T cell receptor beta chain stems from a study of blood T cell repertoires in COVID-19. Measured with immunoSEQ multiplex PCR; TCRdb has only the in-frame clones, and not every one. The sample includes approximately 80,000 clones, about 70% of them seen just once. Germline-derived CDR1 and CDR2 are ENHRY and SYGVKD. V lost 7 bases and J 3 bases, leaving 15 bases between the germline ends. CDR3 length: 14 residues. J is TRBJ1-2 and V is TRBV10-3, with D possibly TRBD1 on 6 matching bases. The receptor's source is a man aged 50 or older with active or convalescent COVID-19. Sequencing was carried out using peripheral blood. CDR3 in amino acids: CAITARDTDYGYTF. The DNA of the CDR3 is TGTGCCATCACCGCCCGGGACACCGACTATGGCTACACCTTC.